The 26 T cell receptor beta chains in this list originate from one sample, sequenced in a study of T-cell reconstitution after alpha-beta-depleted transplantation in children. Unique molecular identifiers featured in how the TCRbeta library was prepared. Via MiXCR, TCRdb re-called the PCR reads, giving one row per CDR3 protein. The table shows around 370,000 distinct CDR3 sequences, with around 15% occurring only once. The sample in question was PBMCs, mostly from graft donor cells, obtained 360 days after TCRalphabeta/CD19-depleted stem cell transplant. The source is a male patient between 2 and 15 years old who had a stem cell transplant for acute lymphoblastic leukemia, so the T cells may come from the graft donor.

V usage is TRBV3-1 and J usage is TRBJ2-3; D not certain. Between the trimmed V and J ends, which lost 0 bases and 0 bases, there was a span of 16 bases. Germline CDR1 LGHDT, CDR2 YNNKEL (reference sequence). The CDR3 loop spans 18 amino acids. CDR3 in DNA: TGTGCCAGCAGCCAAGAACCTGTAGGCGCGGCTAGCACAGATACGCAGTATTTT. This gives the protein CASSQEPVGAASTDTQYF.

The chain joins TRBV5-1 to TRBJ1-4; D gene uncertain. Trimming cost V 2 bases and J 0 bases, with 14 bases left between them. This CDR3 region has 17 residues. Germline loops: CDR1 SGHRS, CDR2 YFSETQ. The CDR3 DNA is TGCGCCAGCAGCTTAGGGCTCTCCCCTGCAACTAATGAAAAACTGTTTTTT. Encoded protein: CASSLGLSPATNEKLFF.

J is TRBJ1-3 and V is TRBV4-1; D gene uncertain. The CDR3 is made up of 20 amino acids. CDR1 and CDR2 (germline): MGHRA, YSYEKL. V dropped 0 bases and J dropped 2 bases, with 23 bases sitting between them. CDR3 amino acids: CASSQDKRALASKAGNTIYF. CDR3 in DNA: TGCGCCAGCAGCCAAGATAAGAGGGCATTGGCGTCTAAGGCTGGAAACACCATATATTTT.

The chain links TRBV7-9 to TRBJ2-4; weak D call: TRBD2 (7 bases). CDR3 length: 14 residues. The V end lost 2 bases, the J end lost 7 bases, and 12 bases lay between the germline ends. CDR1 and CDR2 from the germline V gene are SEHNR and FQNEAQ (reference sequence). The DNA of the CDR3 is TGTGCCAGCAGCTTACGGGGGGCGCGGAACATTCAGTACTTC. This sequence encodes CASSLRGARNIQYF. The entire variable domain, with the rest obtained from reference TRBV7-9 and TRBJ2-4, is as follows: DTGVSQNPRHKITKRGQNVTFRCDPISEHNRLYWYRQTLGQGPEFLTYFQNEAQLEKSRLLSDRFSAERPKGSFSTLEIQRTEQGDSAMYLCASSLRGARNIQYFGAGTRLSVL.

The V call is TRBV7-2, the J call TRBJ2-1; perhaps TRBD2 as D (6 bases). V lost 0 bases and J 0 bases, leaving 9 bases between the germline ends. The CDR3 is 16 amino acids. Per the germline V gene, CDR1 is SGHTA and CDR2 is FQGNSA. This chain's CDR3 is CASSLAGTRSYNEQFF. DNA of the CDR3: TGTGCCAGCAGCTTAGCAGGGACTCGCTCCTACAATGAGCAGTTCTTC.

This chain links TRBV12-3 or TRBV12-4 with TRBJ2-7; TRBD1 matches 8 bases. Trimming cost V 3 bases and J 3 bases; bases outside gene matches: 7. This CDR3 is 15 amino acids long. This CDR3 is CASSFRAGGYYEQYF. For the CDR3, the DNA is TGTGCCAGCAGTTTCCGGGCAGGGGGCTACTACGAGCAGTACTTC.

The sample holds a few counts of this clonotype. The CDR3 here is CASSLQRQDYSYNEQFF. The CDR3 DNA sequence: TGTGCCAGCAGCCTCCAAAGACAGGACTACTCCTACAATGAGCAGTTCTTC. V gene TRBV4-2 combines with J gene TRBJ2-1; D could derive from TRBD1 or TRBD2 (6 bases each). Between the trimmed V and J ends, which lost 4 bases and 0 bases, there was a span of 16 bases. This CDR3 is built from 17 residues. CDR1 LGHNA and CDR2 YNFKEQ come from the germline V gene.

V usage is TRBV7-8 and J usage is TRBJ2-7; D is ambiguous. V was shortened by 5 bases and J by 3 bases, with 11 bases between the two germline ends. There are 13 residues in the CDR3. CDR1 and CDR2 from the germline V gene are SGHVS and FQNEAQ. The CDR3 DNA follows: TGTGCCAGCAGCCATGCTAACATCTACGAGCAGTACTTC. Protein: CASSHANIYEQYF.

This clonotype was detected many times. The rearrangement joins TRBV5-1 to TRBJ2-7; the D gene is possibly TRBD2 (5 bases). Trimming removed 3 bases from V and 8 bases from J, with 21 bases in between. The germline CDR1 and CDR2 sequences are SGHRS and YFSETQ. This CDR3 comprises 15 residues. CDR3 in amino acids: CASSSTGLTSFQQYF. DNA of the CDR3: TGCGCCAGCAGCTCGACGGGCCTCACTAGTTTTCAGCAGTACTTC.

This clonotype was counted between two and nine times. The chain carries TRBV4-3 and TRBJ1-5, with TRBD1 identical over 7 bases. After removal of 0 bases from V and 2 bases from J, the junction contained 4 bases not matched to a gene. Germline CDR1 and CDR2: LGHNA and YSLEER. The CDR3 runs to 16 residues. CDR3 residues: CASSQDKGARNQPQHF. For the CDR3, the DNA is TGCGCCAGCAGCCAAGATAAGGGGGCGCGCAATCAGCCCCAGCATTTT.

This clonotype was counted ten times or more. V and J are TRBV24-1 and TRBJ2-4; the match to TRBD2 covers 7 bases. With V trimmed by 3 bases and J by 1 base, 2 bases remained unmatched. The V gene's germline CDR1 is KGHDR and CDR2 SFDVKD. This CDR3 comprises 15 residues. The CDR3 here is CATSDPGGAKNIQYF. The CDR3 bases are TGTGCCACCAGTGATCCCGGGGGGGCCAAAAACATTCAGTACTTC.

The V and J genes are TRBV4-1 and TRBJ2-3; D remains unclear. Germline CDR1 MGHRA, CDR2 YSYEKL. The CDR3 is 14 amino acids. V was clipped by 1 base and J by 2 bases, with 7 bases between them. CDR3 in DNA: TGCGCCAGCAGCCAAGGGCCGGACACAGATACGCAGTATTTT. This sequence encodes CASSQGPDTDTQYF.

Many counts were recorded for this clonotype. The chain is built from TRBV7-2 and TRBJ1-1; 8 nucleotides line up with TRBD1. J lost 5 bases, V lost 5 bases, and 10 bases had no gene match. The length of the CDR3 is 15 residues. CDR1 SGHTA and CDR2 FQGNSA come from the germline V gene. The CDR3 region is CASSTETGVRTEAFF. The DNA of the CDR3 is TGTGCCAGCAGCACTGAGACAGGGGTTCGGACTGAAGCTTTCTTT.

The rearrangement joins TRBV27 to TRBJ2-5, with D perhaps TRBD2 (6 bases). V was shortened by 7 bases and J by 4 bases, with 16 bases between the two germline ends. Looked up from germline, CDR1 is MNHEY and CDR2 is SMNVEV (reference sequence). The CDR3 length is 14 residues. The CDR3 sequence is CASKVGGGGETQYF. Here the CDR3 DNA reads TGTGCCAGCAAAGTGGGGGGTGGAGGAGAGACCCAGTACTTC.

This sequence joins TRBV24-1 and TRBJ2-5; TRBD1 might be the D (5 bases). CDR1 and CDR2 (germline): KGHDR, SFDVKD. Between the trimmed V and J ends, which lost 6 bases and 11 bases, there was a span of 18 bases. The CDR3 has 13 residues. Here the CDR3 reads CATSQGEGVPQYF. The CDR3 DNA is TGTGCCACCAGTCAGGGCGAAGGGGTTCCTCAGTACTTC.

The chain couples TRBV9 to TRBJ1-2, with 7 bases lining up with TRBD1. The CDR3 spans 15 residues. The J segment lost 8 bases and the V segment lost 4 bases, leaving 14 bases of the junction unmatched. CDR1 and CDR2 from the germline V gene are SGDLS and YYNGEE. The DNA of the CDR3 is TGTGCCAGCAGCTCCCCCTTCACAGGGGCGTGGGGCTACACCTTC. This translates into CASSSPFTGAWGYTF.

This clonotype was seen ten or more times. The chain couples TRBV29-1 to TRBJ2-2, with TRBD2 as a possible D gene (5 bases). In germline, CDR1 is SQVTM, CDR2 ANQGSEA. The CDR3 runs to 13 residues. Trimming removed 4 bases at V and 5 bases at J, with 11 bases between. This CDR3 is CSVAREKTGELFF. DNA of the CDR3: TGCAGCGTTGCGAGGGAGAAAACCGGGGAGCTGTTTTTT.

The chain links TRBV5-1 to TRBJ2-5; no firm D call. CDR1 and CDR2 (germline): SGHRS, YFSETQ. The CDR3 contains 16 residues. V lost 0 bases, J lost 4 bases, and 16 bases lay in between. The CDR3 coding sequence is TGCGCCAGCAGCTTGGGGCCGTTAAGAAAGGCAGAGACCCAGTACTTC. Protein product: CASSLGPLRKAETQYF. Filled out from reference TRBV5-1 and TRBJ2-5, the complete variable domain reads KAGVTQTPRYLIKTRGQQVTLSCSPISGHRSVSWYQQTPGQGLQFLFEYFSETQRNKGNFPGRFSGRQFSNSRSEMNVSTLELGDSALYLCASSLGPLRKAETQYFGPGTRLLVL.

This clonotype was observed a handful of times. The chain joins TRBV18 to TRBJ2-7; 7 bases map to TRBD2. Per germline, CDR1 KGHSH and CDR2 LQKENI. This CDR3 has 15 residues. With 0 bases clipped from V and 2 bases from J, the junction kept 4 bases outside the gene matches. CDR3 in DNA: TGTGCCAGCTCACCACCCGGACTAGAGGCCTACGAGCAGTACTTC. Protein: CASSPPGLEAYEQYF.

The rearrangement links TRBV5-1 to TRBJ2-3, with 12 bases aligning to TRBD2. This CDR3 spans 17 amino acids. V shed 2 bases, J shed 5 bases, and the junction held 9 bases outside the gene matches. CDR1 is SGHRS and CDR2 is YFSETQ in the germline V gene. The CDR3 coding sequence is TGCGCCAGCAGCTTAATAGCTAGCGGGAGGGGATTAGATACGCAGTATTTT. Protein product: CASSLIASGRGLDTQYF. Based on the CDR3 plus reference TRBV5-1 and TRBJ2-3, the full variable domain is KAGVTQTPRYLIKTRGQQVTLSCSPISGHRSVSWYQQTPGQGLQFLFEYFSETQRNKGNFPGRFSGRQFSNSRSEMNVSTLELGDSALYLCASSLIASGRGLDTQYFGPGTRLTVL.

This clonotype has a count of ten or more. This chain joins TRBV20-1 and TRBJ2-2; TRBD2 matches at 10 bases. Germline CDR1 reads DFQATT; CDR2 reads SNEGSKA (reference sequence). The CDR3 totals 15 residues. V lost 2 bases to trimming and J lost 1 base; unmatched junction nucleotides: 1. The DNA for the CDR3 is TGCAGTGCTAGACCTAGCGGGAGGAACACCGGGGAGCTGTTTTTT. Protein: CSARPSGRNTGELFF.

J is TRBJ2-5 and V is TRBV20-1; 8 bases agree with TRBD2. This CDR3 has 20 residues. The germline gives CDR1 DFQATT, CDR2 SNEGSKA (reference sequence). V lost 0 bases to trimming and J lost 4 bases; unmatched junction nucleotides: 22. As DNA, the CDR3 is TGCAGTGCTAGAGACTCCCTATTGCGTGGGACTAGATTGGGAGGAGAGACCCAGTACTTC. Translated, it gives CSARDSLLRGTRLGGETQYF.

V is TRBV29-1 and J is TRBJ2-1; 7 bases align to TRBD2. The V and J ends lost 8 bases and 4 bases, in that order; junction bases with no gene match: 8. The CDR3 runs to 13 residues. Per germline, CDR1 SQVTM and CDR2 ANQGSEA. The CDR3 is CSSIAGAYNEQFF. Written as DNA, the CDR3 is TGCAGCTCGATAGCGGGTGCTTACAATGAGCAGTTCTTC.

This clonotype has more than one count but fewer than ten. The chain joins TRBV5-6 to TRBJ2-2; D might be TRBD1 or TRBD2, each matching 5 bases. This CDR3 has 16 residues. V was cut by 3 bases and J by 0 bases, with 12 bases left in between. Germline CDR1 reads SGHDT; CDR2 reads YYEEEE. The CDR3 DNA reads TGTGCCAGCAGCTGGGCGGTGGGACCGAACACCGGGGAGCTGTTTTTT. This translates into CASSWAVGPNTGELFF.

V usage is TRBV4-1 and J usage is TRBJ2-4; 7 bases match TRBD1. Looked up from germline, CDR1 is MGHRA and CDR2 is YSYEKL. The V and J ends lost 0 bases and 4 bases, in that order; junction bases with no gene match: 6. CDR3 length: 16 residues. The CDR3 nucleotides read TGCGCCAGCAGCCAAGATCCGGGACAGACAAAAAACATTCAGTACTTC. Translated, it gives CASSQDPGQTKNIQYF.

This clonotype was seen only a few times. The chain joins TRBV21-1 to TRBJ2-7; TRBD1 is taken as the D call from the table, unchecked against the DNA. TRBV21-1 is annotated as a pseudogene. The CDR3 spans 14 residues. The CDR3: CASSRWGYIGEQYF. DNA for the CDR3: TGTGCCAGCAGCAGGTGGGGCTACATCGGCGAGCAGTACTTC.